This passage covers 8 T cell receptor beta chains from one sample sequenced in a study of T cell responses to AZD1222 COVID-19 vaccine. Measured with immunoSEQ multiplex PCR; TCRdb has only the in-frame clones, and not every one. Among about 130,000 clones listed, approximately 88% were seen once. The sample here was peripheral blood, taken on day 0 of MenACWY control vaccination. The source is an adult in good health.

The rearrangement links TRBV28 to TRBJ2-3; 7 bases agree with TRBD1. Germline lookup yields CDR1 MDHEN and CDR2 SYDVKM. V was clipped by 6 bases and J by 0 bases; unmatched bases: 6. The CDR3 has 15 amino acids. The chain's CDR3 is CASSPDRVSTDTQYF. Written as DNA, the CDR3 is TGTGCCAGCAGCCCAGACAGGGTTAGCACAGATACGCAGTATTTT.

This clone was recorded once. At one of its ends the junction is not consistent with the germline gene, which may arise from a read error. The CDR3 loop is CASSHSGTGGTEAFF. The CDR3 region has the DNA TGTGCCAGCAGTCACTCCGGGACAGGGGGTACTGAAGCTTTCTTT. This chain uses TRBV6-5 with TRBJ1-1; 11 bases map to TRBD1. The V gene's germline CDR1 is MNHEY and CDR2 SVGAGI. The CDR3 has 15 residues.

The V gene is TRBV4-1, the J gene TRBJ1-3, with D maybe TRBD1 (5 bases). Germline CDR1 is MGHRA and CDR2 is YSYEKL. The CDR3 length is 16 residues. V dropped 1 base and J dropped 4 bases, with 14 bases sitting between them. CDR3 DNA sequence: TGCGCCAGCAGCCAAGTGGGGTCATACAGGGGAAACACCATATATTTT. Translated: CASSQVGSYRGNTIYF.

This chain connects TRBV6-5 to TRBJ2-3; maybe TRBD1 (6 bases). Germline CDR1 MNHEY, CDR2 SVGAGI. This CDR3 comprises 14 residues. Trimming took off 7 bases at V and 4 bases at J, with 15 bases between the two ends. CDR3 loop: CASTPAGAADTQYF. The DNA for the CDR3 is TGTGCCAGCACGCCCGCAGGGGCGGCAGATACGCAGTATTTT.

In DNA form, the CDR3 reads TGTGCCAGCAGACCCAACCAAGGGGATCAGCCCCAGCATTTT. Translation: CASRPNQGDQPQHF. The chain is built from TRBV6-5 and TRBJ1-5; a weak D match, TRBD1 (5 bases). This CDR3 has 14 amino acids. The germline V gene encodes CDR1 MNHEY and CDR2 SVGAGI. The V end was cut by 6 bases, the J end by 5 bases, with 14 bases between.

The V gene is TRBV27, the J gene TRBJ2-2; unclear D gene. The germline V gene has CDR1 MNHEY and CDR2 SMNVEV (reference sequence). Deletions cut 6 bases from V and 1 base from J, with 12 bases between. The CDR3 loop spans 15 amino acids. CDR3 bases: TGTGCCAGCAGCCCCACGACCAGGAACACCGGGGAGCTGTTTTTT. It specifies CASSPTTRNTGELFF.

In this sample, this clone turned up once. The chain has TRBV5-1 and TRBJ2-3; D gene ambiguous. The CDR3 extends over 12 amino acids. Germline V gene sequence: CDR1 SGHRS, CDR2 YFSETQ. With 4 bases removed from V and 8 bases from J, the gap between germline ends came to 11 bases. The CDR3, as DNA: TGCGCCAGCAGCCCCGATTCACCTACGCAGTATTTT. It yields the protein CASSPDSPTQYF.

The chain has TRBV11-2 and TRBJ2-3; D may match TRBD1 or TRBD2 (6 bases each). V shed 5 bases and J shed 3 bases, with 21 bases lying between them. The CDR3 has 17 amino acids. Germline CDR1 is SGHAT and CDR2 is FQNNGV. The CDR3 spells CASSPQGLADLTDTQYF. In DNA, the CDR3 is TGTGCCAGCAGCCCACAGGGACTGGCGGATCTAACAGATACGCAGTATTTT. The whole variable domain, remainder taken from reference TRBV11-2 and TRBJ2-3, is EAGVAQSPRYKIIEKRQSVAFWCNPISGHATLYWYQQILGQGPKLLIQFQNNGVVDDSQLPKDRFSAERLKGVDSTLKIQPAKLEDSAVYLCASSPQGLADLTDTQYFGPGTRLTVL.